This T cell receptor (beta chain) emerged from a study of identifying expanded T cells in peripheral blood. Study-wide findings and caveats: Variance in clone template counts between approximately two-week samples significantly increased with total template count across all healthy donors.

Concerning this clone: What it binds is not known.

Germline V lookup: CDR1 SGHNT, CDR2 YENEEA. This CDR3 spans 13 amino acids. V gave up 1 base and J gave up 4 bases, with 7 bases separating them. Profiling relied on immunoSEQ multiplex PCR, and the TCRdb table lists in-frame clones only, not all of them. The profile shows roughly 100,000 clones, roughly 85% of them singletons. Sequences were obtained from blood. The TCR originated in a person between 18 and 75 years old in good health. The chain uses TRBV11-3 and TRBJ1-1, with no clear D. CDR3 DNA: TGTGCCAGCAGCTTAGGACCCAGCACTGAAGCTTTCTTT. Amino acids: CASSLGPSTEAFF. The whole variable domain, filled in from reference TRBV11-3 and TRBJ1-1, reads EAGVVQSPRYKIIEKKQPVAFWCNPISGHNTLYWYLQNLGQGPELLIRYENEEAVDDSQLPKDRFSAERLKGVDSTLKIQPAELGDSAVYLCASSLGPSTEAFFGQGTRLTVV.